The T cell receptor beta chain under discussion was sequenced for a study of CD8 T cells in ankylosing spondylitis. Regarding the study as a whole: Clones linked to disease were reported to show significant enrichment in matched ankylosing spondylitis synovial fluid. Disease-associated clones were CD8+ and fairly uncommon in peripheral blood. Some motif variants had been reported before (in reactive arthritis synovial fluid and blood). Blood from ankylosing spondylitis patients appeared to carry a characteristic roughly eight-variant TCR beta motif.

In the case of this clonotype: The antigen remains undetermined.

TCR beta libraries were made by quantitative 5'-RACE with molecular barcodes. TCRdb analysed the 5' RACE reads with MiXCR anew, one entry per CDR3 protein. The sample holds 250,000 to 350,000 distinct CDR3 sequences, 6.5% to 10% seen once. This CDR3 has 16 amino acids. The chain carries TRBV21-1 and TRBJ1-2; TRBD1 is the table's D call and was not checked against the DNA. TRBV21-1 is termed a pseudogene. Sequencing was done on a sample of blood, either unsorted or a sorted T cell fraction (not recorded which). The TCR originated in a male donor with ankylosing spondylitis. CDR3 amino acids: CASSATGPREPDGYTF. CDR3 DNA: TGTGCCAGCAGCGCGACAGGGCCCAGGGAACCTGATGGCTACACCTTC.